Described below is a single TCR beta chain sequence and its context. This clone occurred once. Its antigen is still unknown. No clone much larger than this one lies a single base away; base qualities are absent. To be included, a participant needed at least one PBMC sample from before ART initiation plus at least two post-ART samples. Every participant with HIV received treatment in the United States of America. Before DNA extraction, cryopreserved samples of about 1-11 million PBMC were thawed and then washed. At the time of the earliest PBMC sample for each participant with HIV, ages ranged from about 23 to 60 years. PBMC samples were contributed by each participant from 1-4 timepoints before ART initiation and 2-8 timepoints after ART initiation, with a median of 7 samples. Serial HIV viral load, CD4+ T-cell count, ART history and demographic data were obtained for every participant. A Qiagen kit on a QIAcube was used to extract genomic DNA from unsorted PBMC, with samples processed in batches of 12.

The sample comes from a study of long-term antiretroviral therapy in people with HIV (dated by TCRdb to 2022 to 2024). Broadly, across the study: The earliest samples were collected approximately a decade before the 2015 WHO recommendation for immediate ART, a period when ART was typically delayed until CD4 counts fell. A retrospective serial study tested whether ART initiation and durable HIV suppression were associated with changes in peripheral blood TRB repertoire composition and diversity. A total of around 200 cryopreserved PBMC samples were contributed to the cohort by 30 adults with confirmed HIV infection, with samples collected serially over a mean of approximately 6 years (range 1-12). Of the 25 to 30 participants with HIV, approximately twelve were female. No cross-contamination during QIAcube processing was shown when test extractions of a monoclonal T-cell line were performed alongside over 25 polyclonal samples. The investigation overall reported the following: Inferences about post-ART repertoire changes are limited because no data were available on ART adherence, viral resistance or therapy changes. Starting ART was linked to a significant rise in TRB diversity, yet even with long-term ART the diversity remained significantly lower than in transplant donor controls. Unsorted PBMC were profiled instead of sorted CD4+ and CD8+ T cells because pre-ART samples had limited cell numbers. Owing to limited PBMC availability, only the TCR beta chain was sequenced, without alpha chain pairing. Narrower CDR3 length ranges were observed in HIV repertoires than in controls, and an antigen-experienced repertoire with only a slight naive shift after ART was suggested by the network structure. Expanded TRB clones identified before ART initiation dominated the repertoire at all time points, although this dominance fluctuated and declined in many PLHIV after ART. Samples dated from about 2003 to 2018, and the ART regimens used may be less effective than current ones.

Including cysteine and phenylalanine, the CDR3 has 16 amino acids. Only the CDR3 region is kept as DNA, spanning 48 bases read in frame from base 1. At the junction V is shortened by 5 bases and J by 0 bases, with 19 bases in between. CDR1 is given as GTSNPN and CDR2 as SVGIG, both from the germline V gene (reference sequence). The immunoSEQ hsTCRB v3.0 assay was used at survey level resolution to sequence the TRB variable region. TRB sequencing targeted a depth of roughly 35,000-55,000 T-cell genomes per sample. Pooled TRB libraries were sequenced on an Illumina MiSeq with a v3 150-cycle kit. The authors' pipeline ran thus. Analysis of repertoires was carried out in R inside a reproducible Nextflow workflow spanning QC, data transformation and analysis. LymphoSeq2, an R package for AIRR-Seq data exploration, was used to implement custom analyses. A handful of samples that produced fewer than 5000 total TRB sequences were removed, so 190 or so HIV repertoires were analyzed. Among the approximately 200 retained HIV repertoires, 55 to 65 were collected before ART initiation and approximately 130 were collected after ART initiation. Repertoires were downsampled to 5000 TRB nucleotide sequences, and summary statistics were averaged over 100 downsampling iterations. TRB sequences were retained for analysis only if CDR3 regions of at least seven amino acids were present. A Shannon entropy-derived clonality score and the Gini coefficient were used to measure diversity. Repertoire networks linked the top 5000 CDR3 amino acid sequences whenever two sequences differed by an edit distance of one. GLIPH2 predicted antigen specificity groups and MHC restriction for TRB CDR3 amino acid sequences. To flag known associations with CMV, EBV, HIV or tissue antigens, CDR3 amino acid sequences were compared against VDJdb and McPAS-TCR. Pre-ART, post-ART and control groups were compared with Wilcoxon signed-rank tests and Holm-Bonferroni correction. TCRdb mirrors the immuneACCESS table, restricted to in-frame sequences. Some clones are absent from its copies; in checked studies, under half trace to an unresolved V gene, and the reason for the others is unknown. V, J and clone size reflect that table, while D and trimming were determined from the DNA. Within this sample are tens of thousands of clones, with over 90% of them counted one time only. 2.5% to 3.5% of the sample comes from the top ten.

The receptor comes from a man over 45 with HIV. The source was unsorted PBMCs, collected 5.3 years after starting antiretroviral therapy. The chain employs TRBV30 and TRBJ1-2; the D gene is unclear. The base sequence is TGTGCCTGGGAGAGGCAATGGACTCACGCTAACTATGGCTACACCTTC. Translated, this is CAWERQWTHANYGYTF.